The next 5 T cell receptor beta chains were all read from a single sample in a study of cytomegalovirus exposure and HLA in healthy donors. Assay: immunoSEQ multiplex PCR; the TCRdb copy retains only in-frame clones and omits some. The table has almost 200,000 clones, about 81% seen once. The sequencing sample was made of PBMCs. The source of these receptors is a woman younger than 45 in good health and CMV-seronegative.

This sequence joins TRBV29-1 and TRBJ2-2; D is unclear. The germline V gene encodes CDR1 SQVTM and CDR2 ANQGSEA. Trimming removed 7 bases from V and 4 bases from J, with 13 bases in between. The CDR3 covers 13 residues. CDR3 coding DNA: TGCAGCGGTGGAGCGATCGGCACCGGGGAGCTGTTTTTT. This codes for CSGGAIGTGELFF.

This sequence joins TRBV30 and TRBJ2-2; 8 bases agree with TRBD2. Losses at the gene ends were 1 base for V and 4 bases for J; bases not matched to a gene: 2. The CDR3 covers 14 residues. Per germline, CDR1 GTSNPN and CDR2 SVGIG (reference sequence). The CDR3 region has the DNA TGTGCCTGGAGTGCGGGGGGGTTCACCGGGGAGCTGTTTTTT. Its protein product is CAWSAGGFTGELFF.

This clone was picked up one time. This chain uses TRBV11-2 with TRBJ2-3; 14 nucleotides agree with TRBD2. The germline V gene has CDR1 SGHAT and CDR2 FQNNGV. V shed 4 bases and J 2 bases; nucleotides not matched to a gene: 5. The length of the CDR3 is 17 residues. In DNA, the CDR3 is TGTGCCAGCAGCTCCGGACTAGCGGGAGGAACCACAGATACGCAGTATTTT. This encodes CASSSGLAGGTTDTQYF.

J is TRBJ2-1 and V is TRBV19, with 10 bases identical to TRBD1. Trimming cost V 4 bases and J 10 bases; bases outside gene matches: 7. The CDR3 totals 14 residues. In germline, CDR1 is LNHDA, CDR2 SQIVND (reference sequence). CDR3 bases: TGTGCCAGTAGTACCCGGGACAGGGGTGGGGAGCAGTTCTTC. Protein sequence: CASSTRDRGGEQFF.

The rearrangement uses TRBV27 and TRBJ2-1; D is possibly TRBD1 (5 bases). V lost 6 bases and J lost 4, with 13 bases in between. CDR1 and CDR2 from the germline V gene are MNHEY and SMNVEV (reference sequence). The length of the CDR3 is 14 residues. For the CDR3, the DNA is TGTGCCAGCAGATTTTTGGGGCAATACAATGAGCAGTTCTTC. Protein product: CASRFLGQYNEQFF.